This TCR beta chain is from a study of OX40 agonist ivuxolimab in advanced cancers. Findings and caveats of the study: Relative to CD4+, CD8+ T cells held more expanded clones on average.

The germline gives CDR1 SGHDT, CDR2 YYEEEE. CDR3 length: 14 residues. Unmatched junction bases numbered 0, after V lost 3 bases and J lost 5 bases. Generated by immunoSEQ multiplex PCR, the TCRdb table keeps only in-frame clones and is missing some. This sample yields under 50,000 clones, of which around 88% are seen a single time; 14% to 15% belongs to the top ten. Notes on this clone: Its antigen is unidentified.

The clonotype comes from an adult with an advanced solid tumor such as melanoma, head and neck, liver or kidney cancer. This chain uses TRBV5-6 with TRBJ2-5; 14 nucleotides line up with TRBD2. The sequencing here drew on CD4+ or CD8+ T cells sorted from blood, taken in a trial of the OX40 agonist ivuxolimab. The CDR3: CASSWTSGRETQYF. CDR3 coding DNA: TGTGCCAGCAGCTGGACTAGCGGGAGGGAGACCCAGTACTTC.